This T cell receptor beta chain came from a study of blood T cell repertoires in COVID-19. About the research overall: Samples came from the United States, Italy and Spain, spanning acute and convalescent COVID-19. T cells, B-cell-depleted T cells, or PBMCs provided the cDNA or gDNA that served as material.

Clinical histories supplied by participants themselves formed the basis of cohort assignment. Study processing details: It was from reference gene primer amplification that nucleated cell counts were estimated. The data were produced by immunoSEQ multiplex PCR, yet TCRdb's version contains in-frame clones alone and is incomplete. The V and J calls and clone size were taken over from that table, and D and trimming were inferred from the DNA. Of a few hundred thousand clones in the sample, just under 90% are singletons; the top ten hold approximately 1.8%. The CDR3 length is 13 residues. Germline trimming cut 6 bases from V and 11 bases from J; bases unmatched to any gene: 5. Germline CDR1 is MDHEN and CDR2 is SYDVKM.

The genes are TRBV28 and TRBJ1-6; 9 bases line up with TRBD1. The TCR was taken from a woman aged 55-70 years who had recovered from COVID-19. Sequencing was done on a sample of PBMCs or T cells enriched from blood (not recorded which). In DNA, the CDR3 is TGTGCCAGCAGACCGGGACAGGGCCCACCCCTCCACTTT. This translates into CASRPGQGPPLHF. Full variable domain (rest looked up from reference TRBV28 and TRBJ1-6): DVKVTQSSRYLVKRTGEKVFLECVQDMDHENMFWYRQDPGLGLRLIYFSYDVKMKEKGDIPEGYSVSREKKERFSLILESASTNQTSMYLCASRPGQGPPLHFGNGTRLTVT.